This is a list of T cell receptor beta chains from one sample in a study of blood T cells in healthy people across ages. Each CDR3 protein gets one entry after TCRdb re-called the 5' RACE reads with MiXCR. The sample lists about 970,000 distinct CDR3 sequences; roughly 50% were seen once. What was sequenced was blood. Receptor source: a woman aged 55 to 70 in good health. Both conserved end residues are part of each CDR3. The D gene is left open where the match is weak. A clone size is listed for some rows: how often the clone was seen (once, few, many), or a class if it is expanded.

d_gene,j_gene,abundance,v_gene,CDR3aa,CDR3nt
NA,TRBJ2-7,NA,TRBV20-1,CSARDGRSPSYEQYF,TGCAGTGCTAGAGATGGGAGAAGCCCCTCCTACGAGCAGTACTTC
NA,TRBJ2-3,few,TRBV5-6,CASSEGGVVDTQYF,TGTGCCAGCAGCGAGGGTGGTGTGGTAGATACGCAGTATTTT
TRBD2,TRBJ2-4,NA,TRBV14,CASSQDRGGGNIQYF,TGTGCCAGCAGCCAAGATCGTGGCGGGGGGAACATTCAGTACTTC
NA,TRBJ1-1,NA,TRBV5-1,CASSSGMGGLTEAFF,TGCGCCAGCAGCTCAGGGATGGGGGGACTCACTGAAGCTTTCTTT
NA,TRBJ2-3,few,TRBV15,CATSPEGLSTDTQYF,TGTGCCACCAGTCCCGAAGGCCTTAGCACAGATACGCAGTATTTT
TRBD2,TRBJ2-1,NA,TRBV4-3,CAGSQDGTSDNEQFF,TGCGCCGGCAGCCAAGACGGGACTAGCGACAATGAGCAGTTCTTC
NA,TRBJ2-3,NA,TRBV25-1,CASSGYGDTQYF,TGTGCCAGCAGTGGTTACGGGGATACGCAGTATTTT
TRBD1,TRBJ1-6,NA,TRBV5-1,CASSSGTGDSPLHF,TGCGCCAGCAGCTCCGGGACAGGGGATTCACCCCTCCACTTT
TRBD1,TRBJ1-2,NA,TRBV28,CASNRQGVRGYGYTF,TGTGCCAGCAATCGACAGGGGGTACGTGGCTATGGCTACACCTTC
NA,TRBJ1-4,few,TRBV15,CATSNRDEKLFF,TGTGCCACCAGCAACAGGGATGAAAAACTGTTTTTT
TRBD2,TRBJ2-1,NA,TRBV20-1,CSARDISGLAGEQFF,TGCAGTGCTAGAGATATATCGGGACTAGCGGGAGAGCAGTTCTTC
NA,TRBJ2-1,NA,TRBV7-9,CASRYDSAGTYNEQFF,TGTGCCAGCAGATACGACTCAGCGGGCACCTACAATGAGCAGTTCTTC
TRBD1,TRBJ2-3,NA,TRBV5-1,CASSLAQGQFDTQYF,TGCGCCAGCAGCTTGGCACAGGGACAGTTTGATACGCAGTATTTT
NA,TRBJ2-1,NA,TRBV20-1,CSAEDREGYNEQFF,TGCAGTGCAGAGGACAGGGAGGGCTACAATGAGCAGTTCTTC
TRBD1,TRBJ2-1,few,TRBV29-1,CSGNRGNEQFF,TGCAGCGGTAACAGGGGGAATGAGCAGTTCTTC
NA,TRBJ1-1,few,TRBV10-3,CAISESANTEAFF,TGTGCCATCAGTGAGTCTGCGAACACTGAAGCTTTCTTT
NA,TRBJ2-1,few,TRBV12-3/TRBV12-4,CASSFFRGVYSNEQFF,TGTGCCAGCAGTTTTTTTAGGGGGGTCTATTCGAATGAGCAGTTCTTC
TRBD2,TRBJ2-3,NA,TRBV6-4,CASSEAGGHTDTQYF,TGTGCCAGCAGTGAAGCGGGGGGGCACACAGATACGCAGTATTTT
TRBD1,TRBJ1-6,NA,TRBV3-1,CASSQDRGPWNSPLHF,TGTGCCAGCAGCCAGGACAGGGGTCCTTGGAATTCACCTCTCCACTTT
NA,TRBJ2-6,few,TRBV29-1,CSVEDEGANYGANVLTF,TGCAGCGTTGAGGATGAGGGCGCCAACTATGGGGCCAACGTCCTGACTTTC
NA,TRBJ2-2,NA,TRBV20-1,CSARRGSTGELFF,TGCAGTGCAAGGAGGGGGAGTACCGGGGAGCTGTTTTTT
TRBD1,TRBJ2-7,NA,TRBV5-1,CASSSGGIYEQYF,TGCGCCAGCAGCTCAGGGGGAATATACGAGCAGTACTTC
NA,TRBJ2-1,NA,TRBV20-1,CSARGDGEQFF,TGCAGTGCTAGGGGGGATGGTGAGCAGTTCTTC
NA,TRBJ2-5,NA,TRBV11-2,CASREGGWETQYF,TGTGCCAGCAGAGAAGGGGGATGGGAGACCCAGTACTTC
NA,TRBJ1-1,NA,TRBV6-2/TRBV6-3,CASRGLSSEAFF,TGTGCCAGCAGGGGTCTAAGCTCTGAAGCTTTCTTT
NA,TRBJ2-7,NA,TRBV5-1,CASSLVFDEQYF,TGCGCCAGCAGCTTGGTATTCGACGAGCAGTACTTC
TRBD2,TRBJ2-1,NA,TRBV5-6,CASTSTSGGYNEQFF,TGTGCCAGCACCTCGACTAGCGGGGGGTACAATGAGCAGTTCTTC
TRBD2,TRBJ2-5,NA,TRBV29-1,CSVPIVSGVLDEQYF,TGCAGCGTTCCCATAGTTAGCGGGGTCTTAGATGAGCAGTACTTC
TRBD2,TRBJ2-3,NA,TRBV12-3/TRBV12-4,CASRTSGTTDTQYF,TGTGCCAGCCGGACTAGCGGGACGACAGATACGCAGTATTTT